Sequencing of this T cell receptor beta chain was carried out in a study of T cell responses to AZD1222 COVID-19 vaccine. Study in general: Second-dose groups at about 4 or about 12 weeks were pooled. The study, taken as a whole, reports: AZD1222 recipients seropositive at baseline numbered only six. Dominant at 160-218 and 743-854, vaccine-associated CD4 TCRs also spanned spike. Donors were mostly white British, more females; clonal diversity possibly underestimated.

In regard to this clone: The target antigen is unknown.

The protocol was immunoSEQ multiplex PCR, while the TCRdb copy is restricted to in-frame clones and leaves out a portion. The sample contains tens of thousands of clones, about 92% of which appear only once. The sequence was collected from an adult in good health. The specimen comprised peripheral blood, sampled on day 0 of AZD1222 vaccination.

The CDR3: CASSLTSNTEAFF. The CDR3 nucleotides are TGTGCCAGCAGTTTAACCTCGAACACTGAAGCTTTCTTT. The chain couples TRBV12-3 or TRBV12-4 to TRBJ1-1; D gene uncertain. The CDR3 totals 13 residues. Trimming pared 2 bases from V and 1 base from J, leaving 5 bases between.